These 10 T cell receptor beta chains were sequenced from one sample in a study of blood T cell repertoires in COVID-19. Using immunoSEQ multiplex PCR, the repertoire was profiled, and TCRdb retains in-frame clones only, with some absent. The profile shows more than 80,000 clones, roughly 86% of them singletons. The source material was peripheral blood. The source of these receptors is a man aged 50-59 years with active COVID-19.

The chain recombines TRBV30 with TRBJ2-7, with 9 nucleotides matching TRBD1. Looked up from germline, CDR1 is GTSNPN and CDR2 is SVGIG (reference sequence). The J segment lost 2 bases and the V segment lost 1 base, leaving 3 bases of the junction unmatched. The CDR3 contains 14 residues. The CDR3 here is CAWSGGTGTYEQYF. The CDR3 region has the DNA TGTGCCTGGAGTGGCGGGACAGGGACCTACGAGCAGTACTTC.

The V gene is TRBV2, the J gene TRBJ2-7; TRBD1 agrees at 7 bases. Unmatched junction bases numbered 2, after V lost 6 bases and J lost 6 bases. The length of the CDR3 is 11 residues. CDR1 and CDR2 (germline): SNHLY, FYNNEI. The CDR3 here is CASRAGGEQYF. The CDR3 DNA sequence: TGTGCCAGCAGGGCAGGGGGCGAGCAGTACTTC.

V usage is TRBV6-2 or TRBV6-3 and J usage is TRBJ2-5; 16 bases line up with TRBD2. The CDR3 is 18 amino acids. J gave up 5 bases and V 6 bases, and 12 bases lay outside the gene matches. Per germline, CDR1 MNHEY and CDR2 SVGEGT. DNA for the CDR3: TGTGCCAGCAGCCGGGGACTAGCGGGAGGGCCACTGGGGGAGACCCAGTACTTC. It encodes CASSRGLAGGPLGETQYF.

The chain couples TRBV18 to TRBJ2-1, with 9 positions matching TRBD2. Trimming removed 3 bases from V and 2 bases from J; junction bases left unmatched: 5. The CDR3 is made up of 16 amino acids. The germline V gene has CDR1 KGHSH and CDR2 LQKENI. In DNA form, the CDR3 reads TGTGCCAGCTCACCGAGGCGGGAGGGGGCCTACAATGAGCAGTTCTTC. It yields the protein CASSPRREGAYNEQFF. Together with reference TRBV18 and TRBJ2-1, the CDR3 gives the full variable domain: NAGVMQNPRHLVRRRGQEARLRCSPMKGHSHVYWYRQLPEEGLKFMVYLQKENIIDESGMPKERFSAEFPKEGPSILRIQQVVRGDSAAYFCASSPRREGAYNEQFFGPGTRLTVL.

The CDR3 bases are TGTGCCAGCAGTCCCTGGGACAGGGCAGGGGAGACCCAGTACTTC. It encodes CASSPWDRAGETQYF. The chain links TRBV27 to TRBJ2-5; TRBD1 agrees at 9 bases. Trimming at V came to 5 bases and at J to 5 bases, leaving 9 bases not matched to a gene. In germline, CDR1 is MNHEY, CDR2 SMNVEV (reference sequence). CDR3 size: 15 residues.

This chain connects TRBV2 to TRBJ2-3, with a tentative D call TRBD2 (6 bases). Germline V CDR1 and CDR2: SNHLY, FYNNEI. The V end was cut by 3 bases, the J end by 0 bases, with 13 bases between. The CDR3 length is 16 residues. Here the CDR3 DNA reads TGTGCCAGCAGTGACTCCCGGGGGATTAGCACAGATACGCAGTATTTT. Translated: CASSDSRGISTDTQYF.

The J gene is TRBJ2-2, the V gene TRBV6-4; maybe TRBD1 (6 bases). CDR1 and CDR2 (germline): MRHNA, SNTAGT. Between the trimmed V and J ends, which lost 7 bases and 2 bases, there was a span of 11 bases. CDR3 length: 14 residues. For the CDR3, the DNA is TGTGCCAGCAAAGGACAGATAAACACCGGGGAGCTGTTTTTT. Protein product: CASKGQINTGELFF.

The chain is built from TRBV6-2 or TRBV6-3 and TRBJ2-7; possibly TRBD1 for D (5 bases). This CDR3 region has 15 residues. The V gene lost 5 bases and the J gene lost 0 bases, with 14 bases spanning the gap. Germline values: CDR1 MNHEY, CDR2 SVGEGT. The CDR3 spells CASSRRQLLSYEQYF. The CDR3 coding sequence is TGTGCCAGCAGTCGGAGACAGTTACTCTCCTACGAGCAGTACTTC.

This chain joins TRBV29-1 and TRBJ2-1; D call uncertain. Between the trimmed V and J ends, which lost 5 bases and 5 bases, there was a span of 10 bases. Germline V CDR1 and CDR2: SQVTM, ANQGSEA. The CDR3 has 12 residues. The CDR3 region is CSVLGGDNEQFF. CDR3 bases: TGCAGCGTTTTAGGTGGAGACAATGAGCAGTTCTTC.

This clone was seen only a few times. The chain combines TRBV7-9 with TRBJ2-7, with 7 bases aligning to TRBD1. V gave up 5 bases and J gave up 7 bases; unmatched junction bases: 11. Germline values: CDR1 SEHNR, CDR2 FQNEAQ (reference sequence). This CDR3 spans 14 amino acids. The CDR3 DNA reads TGTGCCAGCAGCGACTGGACAGGCCCAGGGGAGCAGTACTTC. This translates into CASSDWTGPGEQYF.